The next 30 T cell receptor beta chains were all read from a single sample in a study of blood T cell repertoires in COVID-19. Sequencing used immunoSEQ multiplex PCR; TCRdb keeps in-frame clones, though not all of them. Among hundreds of thousands of clones listed, 89% were seen once. The sample was peripheral blood. The receptors here all came from a man between 18 and 35 years old with COVID-19, enrolled during active disease.

The V call is TRBV11-3, the J call TRBJ2-1, with D hard to call. The CDR3 is 14 residues long. Trimming left V 3 bases short and J 0 bases short, with 6 bases between. From germline, CDR1 is SGHNT and CDR2 YENEEA. The CDR3 region is CASSLENSYNEQFF. The CDR3 nucleotides read TGTGCCAGCAGCTTGGAGAACTCCTACAATGAGCAGTTCTTC.

The chain joins TRBV7-2 to TRBJ2-5, with D perhaps matching TRBD1 (6 bases). The germline V gene has CDR1 SGHTA and CDR2 FQGNSA. The V gene lost 4 bases and the J gene lost 3 bases, with 6 bases spanning the gap. There are 12 residues in the CDR3. Written as DNA, the CDR3 is TGTGCCAGCAGCTACAGGGAAGAGACCCAGTACTTC. It yields the protein CASSYREETQYF.

This chain uses TRBV7-9 with TRBJ1-2; no reliable D call. CDR3 length: 13 residues. The V end was cut by 3 bases, the J end by 2 bases, with 7 bases between. CDR1 is SEHNR, CDR2 FQNEAQ, per germline (reference sequence). The CDR3 sequence is CASSFLQNYGYTF. The DNA of the CDR3 is TGTGCCAGCAGCTTTTTACAGAACTATGGCTACACCTTC.

The gene calls are TRBV7-9 and TRBJ1-1; no firm D call. CDR3 size: 14 residues. Germline values: CDR1 SEHNR, CDR2 FQNEAQ (reference sequence). V was pared by 5 bases and J by 7 bases, with 17 bases between. CDR3: CASSPPGLGGEAFF. In DNA form, the CDR3 reads TGTGCCAGCAGCCCCCCGGGTCTCGGCGGTGAAGCTTTCTTT.

In nucleotides, the CDR3 is TGTGCCAGCAGCTTAGTGGGAGCTTGGGAATCTGGGGCCAACGTCCTGACTTTC. It encodes CASSLVGAWESGANVLTF. V gene TRBV13 combines with J gene TRBJ2-6; a weak D match, TRBD2 (5 bases). Between the trimmed V and J ends, which lost 1 base and 1 base, there was a span of 14 bases. The CDR3 loop spans 18 amino acids. Looked up from germline, CDR1 is PRHDT and CDR2 is FYEKMQ (reference sequence).

The chain combines TRBV11-1 with TRBJ2-1; 8 nucleotides agree with TRBD2. The CDR3 has 15 residues. In germline, CDR1 is SGHAT, CDR2 FQDESV (reference sequence). V dropped 0 bases and J dropped 8; count of bases not matched to a gene: 6. The CDR3 loop is CASSLALAEGDEQFF. The CDR3 DNA is TGTGCCAGCAGCTTAGCACTAGCGGAGGGGGATGAGCAGTTCTTC.

This chain uses TRBV4-1 with TRBJ1-4; 9 bases are a match to TRBD1. Trimming removed 2 bases from V and 8 bases from J; junction bases left unmatched: 9. Germline lookup yields CDR1 MGHRA and CDR2 YSYEKL. The CDR3 spans 16 residues. CDR3 nucleotide sequence: TGCGCCAGCAGCCAAACCCGGGGACAGGGACACGAAAAACTGTTTTTT. It codes for CASSQTRGQGHEKLFF.

This clone has only one observation. This chain uses TRBV11-2 with TRBJ2-7; perhaps TRBD2 as D (6 bases). V was shortened by 1 base and J by 0 bases, with 13 bases between the two germline ends. The CDR3 totals 16 residues. Germline V CDR1 and CDR2: SGHAT, FQNNGV. CDR3 region: CASSLARDSRSYEQYF. The CDR3 DNA reads TGTGCCAGCAGCTTAGCCCGGGACTCTCGCTCCTACGAGCAGTACTTC.

CDR3 sequence reads: CATSDPTASSYNEQFF. The CDR3 DNA reads TGTGCCACCAGTGACCCGACAGCTTCTAGTTACAATGAGCAGTTCTTC. The gene calls are TRBV24-1 and TRBJ2-1; a weak D match, TRBD1 (5 bases). Germline assignment: CDR1 KGHDR and CDR2 SFDVKD. This CDR3 region has 16 residues. Trimming stripped 4 bases from V and 4 bases from J, with 16 bases between.

The chain employs TRBV5-4 and TRBJ2-7; 7 nucleotides align to TRBD1. Per germline, CDR1 SGHNT and CDR2 YYREEE (reference sequence). CDR3 length equals 15 residues. After removal of 6 bases from V and 2 bases from J, the junction contained 11 bases not matched to a gene. The CDR3 loop is CASTPGQVGTYEQYF. In nucleotides, the CDR3 is TGTGCCAGCACCCCAGGACAGGTGGGAACCTACGAGCAGTACTTC.

The J gene is TRBJ2-1, the V gene TRBV7-9, with D possibly being TRBD1 (6 bases). V was pared by 5 bases and J by 4 bases, with 15 bases between. Germline V lookup: CDR1 SEHNR, CDR2 FQNEAQ (reference sequence). This CDR3 comprises 15 residues. The CDR3 DNA reads TGTGCCAGCAGCCCGAAAGGGGGAGATTACAATGAGCAGTTCTTC. This translates into CASSPKGGDYNEQFF.

This clone appeared a single time. The rearrangement joins TRBV3-1 (or the pseudogene TRBV3-2) to TRBJ2-1; TRBD2 is a possible D gene (5 bases). V was shortened by 3 bases and J by 0 bases, with 12 bases between the two germline ends. Germline lookup yields CDR1 LGHDT and CDR2 YNNKEL (reference sequence). The CDR3 runs 16 residues. The CDR3 protein is CASSHQGSTSYNEQFF. In DNA, the CDR3 is TGTGCCAGCAGCCACCAAGGGAGTACCTCCTACAATGAGCAGTTCTTC.

V gene TRBV19 combines with J gene TRBJ1-3; D unclear. V lost 5 bases and J 4 bases, leaving 6 bases between the germline ends. The CDR3 has 12 residues. Germline-derived CDR1 and CDR2 are LNHDA and SQIVND (reference sequence). The chain's CDR3 is CASSLRGNTIYF. The CDR3 coding sequence is TGTGCCAGTAGTCTTCGGGGAAACACCATATATTTT.

This sequence joins TRBV6-5 and TRBJ1-5, with a tentative D call TRBD1 (6 bases). Germline CDR1 reads MNHEY; CDR2 reads SVGAGI. Trimming pared 0 bases from V and 1 base from J, leaving 7 bases between. The CDR3 has 15 amino acids. CDR3 sequence reads: CASSYSGGSNQPQHF. CDR3 nucleotides: TGTGCCAGCAGTTACTCAGGGGGAAGCAATCAGCCCCAGCATTTT.

The genes are TRBV20-1 and TRBJ1-2; a possible D gene is TRBD1 (5 bases). The germline CDR1 and CDR2 sequences are DFQATT and SNEGSKA (reference sequence). Trimming shortened V by 3 bases and J by 2 bases, and 16 bases separated the two germline ends. This CDR3 is 15 amino acids long. The CDR3 DNA sequence: TGCAGTGCTAGTAAGGCCGACAGAACGAACTATGGCTACACCTTC. This gives the protein CSASKADRTNYGYTF.

The CDR3, as DNA: TGTGCCTGGAGTACAGGGTTCTATGGCTACACCTTC. Encoded protein: CAWSTGFYGYTF. The chain employs TRBV30 and TRBJ1-2; tentative D call: TRBD1 (6 bases). CDR1 GTSNPN and CDR2 SVGIG come from the germline V gene (reference sequence). The length of the CDR3 is 12 residues. V was trimmed by 2 bases and J by 4 bases, leaving 8 bases between them.

This chain joins TRBV20-1 and TRBJ2-1; D gene uncertain. Trimming shortened V by 0 bases and J by 9 bases, and 6 bases separated the two germline ends. Germline V CDR1 and CDR2: DFQATT, SNEGSKA (reference sequence). The CDR3 loop spans 11 amino acids. The CDR3 DNA reads TGCAGTGCTAGAGATCGGAGTGAGCAGTTCTTC. Protein: CSARDRSEQFF.

The V call is TRBV19, the J call TRBJ1-2; D may be TRBD1 (6 bases). The CDR3 spans 15 residues. Germline values: CDR1 LNHDA, CDR2 SQIVND (reference sequence). V lost 5 bases and J lost 9, with 22 bases in between. CDR3 protein: CASSSRMAQGDRYTF. The CDR3 coding sequence is TGTGCCAGTAGTTCTAGGATGGCACAGGGAGATCGCTACACCTTC.

This clone was seen repeatedly, ten times or more. This sequence joins TRBV4-2 and TRBJ1-3; D may be TRBD1 (5 bases). Germline CDR1 LGHNA, CDR2 YNFKEQ. The V end was cut by 2 bases, the J end by 0 bases, with 11 bases between. The CDR3 loop spans 16 amino acids. CDR3 bases: TGTGCCAGCAGCCAATTGTCCAGGGTCTCTGGAAACACCATATATTTT. Translated: CASSQLSRVSGNTIYF.

The J gene is TRBJ2-5, the V gene TRBV7-8; a weak D match, TRBD1 (6 bases). CDR3 length: 16 amino acids. Germline CDR1 is SGHVS and CDR2 is FQNEAQ. V was shortened by 5 bases and J by 6 bases, with 22 bases between the two germline ends. CDR3 in amino acids: CASSATGTRITKTQYF. The CDR3 DNA reads TGTGCCAGCAGCGCAACCGGGACACGGATAACCAAGACCCAGTACTTC.

This clone has a handful of counts. V usage is TRBV7-3 and J usage is TRBJ2-5; 9 bases are shared with TRBD1. Germline CDR1 SGHTA, CDR2 FQGTGA. V was pared by 3 bases and J by 5 bases, with 4 bases of the junction left unmatched. The CDR3 is 14 amino acids. The CDR3 DNA is TGTGCCAGCAGCTTGAGCGGACAGGGGGAGACCCAGTACTTC. The encoded protein is CASSLSGQGETQYF.

This chain joins TRBV29-1 and TRBJ2-7, with D unresolved. The CDR3 is 14 amino acids. Germline CDR1 reads SQVTM; CDR2 reads ANQGSEA. V lost 2 bases and J 4 bases, leaving 15 bases between the germline ends. The DNA for the CDR3 is TGCAGCGTTGAATCTATTGCTCCTGGTTACGAGCAGTACTTC. Its translation is CSVESIAPGYEQYF.

The chain combines TRBV25-1 with TRBJ2-4, with D perhaps TRBD1 (6 bases). In germline, CDR1 is MGHDK, CDR2 SYGVNS. This CDR3 has 18 amino acids. Trimming pared 7 bases from V and 0 bases from J, leaving 22 bases between. The CDR3 nucleotides read TGTGCCAGCAAGGTGAGGGGGAGACAGGATCTAGCCAAAAACATTCAGTACTTC. Amino acids: CASKVRGRQDLAKNIQYF.

This chain uses TRBV30 with TRBJ1-3, with TRBD1 matching over 7 bases. The CDR3 covers 13 residues. The junction had 3 bases not matched to a gene; V was cut back by 5 bases and J by 2 bases. CDR1 is GTSNPN, CDR2 SVGIG, per germline (reference sequence). For the CDR3, the DNA is TGTGCCTGGGGAAGGGGGCCTGGAAACACCATATATTTT. Translating it yields CAWGRGPGNTIYF.

V is TRBV19 and J is TRBJ2-7; 9 bases match TRBD1. Trimming cost V 4 bases and J 0 bases; bases outside gene matches: 4. This CDR3 is built from 15 residues. CDR1 is LNHDA and CDR2 is SQIVND in the germline V gene (reference sequence). The CDR3 coding sequence is TGTGCCAGTAGTACCGGACAGGGGACCTCCTACGAGCAGTACTTC. Residues: CASSTGQGTSYEQYF.

The V gene is TRBV2, the J gene TRBJ1-2; a weak D match, TRBD1 (5 bases). This CDR3 spans 14 amino acids. V was cut by 4 bases and J by 6 bases, with 15 bases left in between. CDR1 SNHLY and CDR2 FYNNEI come from the germline V gene. CDR3 in DNA: TGTGCCAGCAGTGGAGCGGTGACGGGGGATGGCTACACCTTC. It encodes CASSGAVTGDGYTF.

The chain is built from TRBV27 and TRBJ2-7, with TRBD2 matching 10 bases. This CDR3 comprises 16 residues. V shed 5 bases and J 3 bases; nucleotides not matched to a gene: 10. Germline V CDR1 and CDR2: MNHEY, SMNVEV (reference sequence). CDR3 DNA sequence: TGTGCCAGCAGTAAGATACTAGCGGGACAAATCTACGAGCAGTACTTC. Translation: CASSKILAGQIYEQYF.

This sequence joins TRBV10-1 and TRBJ2-2, with 7 bases lining up with TRBD1. CDR3 size: 18 residues. V lost 2 bases to trimming and J lost 2 bases; unmatched junction nucleotides: 11. Germline CDR1 reads WNHNN; CDR2 reads SYGVQD (reference sequence). CDR3 residues: CASSEIGGEGENTGELFF. The CDR3 DNA follows: TGCGCCAGCAGTGAGATAGGGGGCGAGGGGGAAAACACCGGGGAGCTGTTTTTT.

The chain has TRBV19 and TRBJ2-1; 7 nucleotides align to TRBD2. The CDR3 is 15 residues long. Per the germline V gene, CDR1 is LNHDA and CDR2 is SQIVND (reference sequence). V lost 1 base, J lost 1 base, and 1 base stayed unmatched. CDR3 in amino acids: CASSIGTRSYNEQFF. The CDR3 bases are TGTGCCAGTAGTATAGGGACTAGGTCCTACAATGAGCAGTTCTTC.

This clone was counted a few times. CDR3 coding DNA: TGTGCCAGCAGCTTTACGGCTAGCGGGCCACCAAGGGAGCAGTACTTC. It encodes CASSFTASGPPREQYF. The V and J genes are TRBV5-4 and TRBJ2-7; 8 positions agree with TRBD2. The CDR3 sequence is 16 residues long. The V gene's germline CDR1 is SGHNT and CDR2 YYREEE (reference sequence). V was pared by 2 bases and J by 7 bases, with 14 bases of the junction left unmatched.